This T cell receptor beta chain is from a study of blood T cell repertoires in COVID-19. The overall study: PBMCs, B-cell-depleted T cells, or T cells were the source of the cDNA or gDNA that made up the material.

This clone showed up just a few times. Authors' data handling: Amplification of reference gene primers provided the estimated nucleated cell counts. The repertoire was sequenced with immunoSEQ multiplex PCR; TCRdb's copy has only in-frame clones and lacks some. V, J and clone size reflect that table, while D and trimming were determined from the DNA. The repertoire holds fewer than 250,000 clones, with around 80% as singletons. The CDR3 has 13 amino acids. V was pared by 4 bases and J by 6 bases, with 5 bases of the junction left unmatched. The germline gives CDR1 MDHEN, CDR2 SYDVKM. The chain has TRBV28 and TRBJ1-2, with 7 bases aligning to TRBD1. The sample taken for sequencing was peripheral blood. The source is a woman of 80 years or more with COVID-19, enrolled during active disease. CDR3 loop: CASSSWTGHGYTF. The CDR3 coding sequence is TGTGCCAGCAGTTCGTGGACAGGTCATGGCTACACCTTC.